This T cell receptor beta chain was recorded in a study of cytomegalovirus exposure and HLA in healthy donors. Study-wide results and caveats: The number of N-insertions in an Asian-associated ancestry cluster was reportedly below the roughly 620-donor mean in a later analysis.

With regard to this clone: The antigen is undetermined.

The CDR3 runs 15 residues. With 4 bases removed from V and 0 bases from J, the gap between germline ends came to 10 bases. Germline CDR1 SNHLY, CDR2 FYNNEI. Amplification used 60 Vbeta primers and 13 Jbeta primers. The assay was immunoSEQ multiplex PCR, and TCRdb's table has in-frame clones only and misses some. The table lists 120,000 or so clones, 75% to 90% of them singletons. The chain employs TRBV2 and TRBJ2-1; perhaps TRBD2 as D (5 bases). Sequencing used PBMCs. The TCR was taken from a female donor in good health and CMV-seropositive. The CDR3 region is CASSAERSSYNEQFF. Here the CDR3 DNA reads TGTGCCAGCAGTGCAGAGCGGAGCTCCTACAATGAGCAGTTCTTC.